This note documents a single T cell receptor (beta chain) sequence. The data were obtained in a study of T cell changes during pregnancy in multiple sclerosis. Data came from immunoSEQ multiplex PCR; TCRdb stores just in-frame clones and leaves some out. The sample has more than 40,000 clones; 90% to 95% are singletons. V lost 0 bases and J lost 4, with 6 bases in between. The CDR3 loop spans 13 amino acids. CDR1 is SEHNR and CDR2 is FQNEAQ in the germline V gene (reference sequence). The sequencing here drew on CD4+ T cells from peripheral blood mononuclear cells, taken in the second trimester of pregnancy. The receptor was isolated from a female donor with multiple sclerosis, enrolled in a pregnancy study. The chain combines TRBV7-9 with TRBJ1-2, with no clear D. In nucleotides, the CDR3 is TGTGCCAGCAGCTTAGCACGGGTCTATGGCTACACCTTC. Translated: CASSLARVYGYTF. The full variable domain, in which reference TRBV7-9 and TRBJ1-2 provide the parts outside the CDR3, is DTGVSQNPRHKITKRGQNVTFRCDPISEHNRLYWYRQTLGQGPEFLTYFQNEAQLEKSRLLSDRFSAERPKGSFSTLEIQRTEQGDSAMYLCASSLARVYGYTFGSGTRLTVV.